The 7 T cell receptor beta chains in this list originate from one sample, sequenced in a study of OX40 agonist ivuxolimab in advanced cancers. Measured with immunoSEQ multiplex PCR; TCRdb has only the in-frame clones, and not every one. The profile shows around 72,000 clones, roughly nine tenths of them singletons. The input for sequencing was CD4+ or CD8+ T cells sorted from blood, taken in a trial of the OX40 agonist ivuxolimab. These receptors were taken from an adult with an advanced solid tumor such as melanoma, head and neck, liver or kidney cancer.

The chain recombines TRBV19 with TRBJ1-2; D is undetermined. V lost 3 bases and J 4 bases, leaving 15 bases between the germline ends. The V gene's germline CDR1 is LNHDA and CDR2 SQIVND (reference sequence). The CDR3 has 15 residues. In DNA form, the CDR3 reads TGTGCCAGTAGTATCCCCGGGGAGCGGCTCTATGGCTACACCTTC. Translating it yields CASSIPGERLYGYTF. The full variable domain, rest sourced from reference TRBV19 and TRBJ1-2, is DGGITQSPKYLFRKEGQNVTLSCEQNLNHDAMYWYRQDPGQGLRLIYYSQIVNDFQKGDIAEGYSVSREKKESFPLTVTSAQKNPTAFYLCASSIPGERLYGYTFGSGTRLTVV.

The rearrangement links TRBV7-2 to TRBJ1-3; tentative D call: TRBD1 (5 bases). V shed 1 base and J shed 1 base, with 11 bases lying between them. From germline, CDR1 is SGHTA and CDR2 FQGNSA. There are 16 residues in the CDR3. Here the CDR3 reads CASSLVGAGSGNTIYF. In DNA, the CDR3 is TGTGCCAGCAGCTTAGTTGGGGCAGGGTCTGGAAACACCATATATTTT.

J is TRBJ1-2 and V is TRBV6-1, with D maybe TRBD1 (5 bases). Germline values: CDR1 MNHNS, CDR2 SASEGT. The CDR3 extends over 14 amino acids. V lost 7 bases to trimming and J lost 4 bases, with 16 bases between them. The CDR3: CASTRASLIYGYTF. The CDR3 DNA sequence: TGTGCCAGCACCAGGGCCAGCCTAATCTATGGCTACACCTTC.

This rearrangement joins TRBV7-2 to TRBJ1-2, with D maybe TRBD1 (5 bases). CDR3 length equals 17 residues. Deletions cut 6 bases from V and 8 bases from J, with 28 bases between. Germline CDR1 SGHTA, CDR2 FQGNSA. CDR3 sequence: CASSYTTGAALRGGYTF. The CDR3 DNA reads TGTGCCAGCAGTTATACTACCGGGGCAGCCTTGCGCGGGGGCTACACCTTC.

This sequence joins TRBV19 and TRBJ2-5; the D is unclear. This CDR3 spans 13 amino acids. Looked up from germline, CDR1 is LNHDA and CDR2 is SQIVND (reference sequence). V was clipped by 8 bases and J by 1 base, with 11 bases between them. Here the CDR3 DNA reads TGTGCCAGTGGTCGGACGTTCCAAGAGACCCAGTACTTC. Translation gives CASGRTFQETQYF.

In its sample, this clone was seen a few times. The V and J genes are TRBV6-1 and TRBJ2-7, with D tentatively TRBD1 (6 bases). CDR1 is MNHNS, CDR2 SASEGT, per germline. V dropped 4 bases and J dropped 2 bases, with 12 bases sitting between them. The CDR3 has 14 residues. CDR3 protein: CASSGATGPYEQYF. The DNA for the CDR3 is TGTGCCAGCAGTGGGGCGACAGGCCCCTACGAGCAGTACTTC.

CDR3 nucleotide sequence: TGTGCCAGCAGTTCGGGATCTGAAGCTTTCTTT. Translated, it gives CASSSGSEAFF. This chain links TRBV27 with TRBJ1-1, with D uncertain. This CDR3 comprises 11 residues. The germline gives CDR1 MNHEY, CDR2 SMNVEV (reference sequence). The ends were cut back, 4 bases at V and 6 bases at J, with 6 bases in the middle.